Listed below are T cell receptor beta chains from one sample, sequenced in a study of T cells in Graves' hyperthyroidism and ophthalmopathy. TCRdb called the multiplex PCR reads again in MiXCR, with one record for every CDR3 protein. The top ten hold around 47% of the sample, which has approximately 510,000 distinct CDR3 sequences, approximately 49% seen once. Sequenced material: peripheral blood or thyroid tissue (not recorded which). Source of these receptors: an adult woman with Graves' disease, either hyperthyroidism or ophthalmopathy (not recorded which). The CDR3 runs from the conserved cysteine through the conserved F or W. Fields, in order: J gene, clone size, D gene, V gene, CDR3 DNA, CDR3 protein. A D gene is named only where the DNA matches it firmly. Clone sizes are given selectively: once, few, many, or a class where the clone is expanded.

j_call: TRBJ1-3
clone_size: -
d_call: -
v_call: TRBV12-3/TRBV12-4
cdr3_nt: TGTGCCAGCAGGGACAGCTTTGGGTATGGAAACACCATATATTTT
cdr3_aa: CASRDSFGYGNTIYF

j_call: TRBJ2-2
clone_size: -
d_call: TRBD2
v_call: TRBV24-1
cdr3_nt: TGTGCCACCAGTGATCGGAACGAACTAGCGGGAGAAAGAAGGTGGGGCGGGGAGCTGTTTTTT
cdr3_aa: CATSDRNELAGERRWGGELFF

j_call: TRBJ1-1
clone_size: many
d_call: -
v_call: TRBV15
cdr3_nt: TGTGCCACCGGTCACAGGAACACTGAAGCTTTCTTT
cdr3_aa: CATGHRNTEAFF

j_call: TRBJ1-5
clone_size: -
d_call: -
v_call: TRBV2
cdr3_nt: TGTGCCAGCAGTGGCCGGGACGGTCAAGAGACCCAGCATTTT
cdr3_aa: CASSGRDGQETQHF

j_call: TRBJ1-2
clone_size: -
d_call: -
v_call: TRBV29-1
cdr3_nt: TGCAGCTCTCGGGGGTCGGGCGGCTACACCTTC
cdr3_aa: CSSRGSGGYTF

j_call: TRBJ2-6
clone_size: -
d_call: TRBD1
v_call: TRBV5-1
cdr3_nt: TGCGCCAGCAGCTTGGCGCCCGTGACAGGGGGTAACACTGAAGCTTTC
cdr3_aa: CASSLAPVTGGNTEAF

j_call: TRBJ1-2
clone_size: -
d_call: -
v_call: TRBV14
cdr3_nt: TGTGCCAGCAGCCCTTACGACAGGACCTATGGCTACACCTTC
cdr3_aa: CASSPYDRTYGYTF

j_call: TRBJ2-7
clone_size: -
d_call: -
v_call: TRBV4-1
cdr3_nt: TGTGCCAGCAGCCAAACCAGCACAATGAACTACGAGCAGTACTTC
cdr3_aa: CASSQTSTMNYEQYF

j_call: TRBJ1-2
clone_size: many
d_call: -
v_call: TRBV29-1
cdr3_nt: TGCAGCGTGGTGGTTGGGCGGGCCCTGGGGAACTATGGCTACACCTTC
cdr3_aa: CSVVVGRALGNYGYTF

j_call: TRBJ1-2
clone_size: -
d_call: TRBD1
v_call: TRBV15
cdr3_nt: TGTGCCACCAGCAGTGCCGGGACAGGGTTTCATGGCTACACCTTC
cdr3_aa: CATSSAGTGFHGYTF

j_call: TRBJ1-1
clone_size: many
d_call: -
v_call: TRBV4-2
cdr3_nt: TGTGCCAGCAGCCTTGTCGGGACCCGGAACACTGAAGCTTTCTTT
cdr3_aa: CASSLVGTRNTEAFF

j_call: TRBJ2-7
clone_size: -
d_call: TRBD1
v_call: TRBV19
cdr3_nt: TGTGCCAGTAGCAGGGGACAGGGGAGCTCCTACGAGCAGTACTTC
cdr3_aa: CASSRGQGSSYEQYF

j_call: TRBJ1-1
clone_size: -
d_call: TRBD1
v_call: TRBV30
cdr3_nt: TGTGCCTGGAGGGACGGGACAGAGAACACTGAAGCTTTCTTT
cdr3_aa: CAWRDGTENTEAFF

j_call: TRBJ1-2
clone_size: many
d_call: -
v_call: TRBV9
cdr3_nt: TGTGCCAGCAGCCCCGCGTGGGGTTCCTATGGCTACACCTTC
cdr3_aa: CASSPAWGSYGYTF

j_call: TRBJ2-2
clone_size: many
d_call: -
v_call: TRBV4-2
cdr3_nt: TGTGCCAGCAGCCAAGCGGGACTCACCGGGGAGCTGTTTTTT
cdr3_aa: CASSQAGLTGELFF

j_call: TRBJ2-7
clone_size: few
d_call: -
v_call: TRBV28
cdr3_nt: TGTGCCAGCAGCCAAGGGGTGAGAGGGGGGAACGAGCAGTACTTC
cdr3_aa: CASSQGVRGGNEQYF

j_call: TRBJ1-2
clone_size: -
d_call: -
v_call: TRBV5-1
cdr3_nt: TGTGCCAGCAGTGTACCGGGGCTGAACTATGGCTACACCTTC
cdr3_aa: CASSVPGLNYGYTF

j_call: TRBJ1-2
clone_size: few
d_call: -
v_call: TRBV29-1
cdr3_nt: TGCAGCGTTGAAGGACTACAGGGCGCCTATGGCTACACCTTC
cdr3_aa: CSVEGLQGAYGYTF

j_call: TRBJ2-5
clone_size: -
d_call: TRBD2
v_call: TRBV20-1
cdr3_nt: TGCAGTGCTAGAAGGGGCCATAGCGGGATGGAGACCCAGTACTTC
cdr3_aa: CSARRGHSGMETQYF

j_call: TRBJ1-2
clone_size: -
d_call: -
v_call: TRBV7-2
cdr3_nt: TGCGCCAGCAGCCAAGGCTTATCTAGTAACTATGGCTACACCTTC
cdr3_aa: CASSQGLSSNYGYTF

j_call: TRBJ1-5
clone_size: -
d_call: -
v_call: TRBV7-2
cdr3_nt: TGTGCCAGCAGCTTAGCCACCCATCAGCCCCAGCATTTT
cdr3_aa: CASSLATHQPQHF

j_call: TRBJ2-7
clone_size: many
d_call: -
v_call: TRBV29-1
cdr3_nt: TGCAGCGTTACGAATGGGATGGGAGAGCAGTACTTC
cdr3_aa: CSVTNGMGEQYF

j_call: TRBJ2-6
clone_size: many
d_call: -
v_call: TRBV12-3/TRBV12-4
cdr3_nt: TGTGCCAGCAGCCTTGATACTGGGGCCAACGTCCTGACTTTC
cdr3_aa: CASSLDTGANVLTF

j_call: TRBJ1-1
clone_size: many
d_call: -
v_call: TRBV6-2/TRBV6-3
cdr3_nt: TGTGCCAGCAGTTACGCGGCCAGGGACGGACCGTACACTGAAGCTTTCTTT
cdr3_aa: CASSYAARDGPYTEAFF

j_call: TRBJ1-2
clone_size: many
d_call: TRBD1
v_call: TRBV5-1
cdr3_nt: TGCGCCAGCAGCTTGGGTTTTGAGGGGGCTGATGGCTACACCTTC
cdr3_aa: CASSLGFEGADGYTF

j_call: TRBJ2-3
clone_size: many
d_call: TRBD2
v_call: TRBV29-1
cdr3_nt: TGCAGCGCCTTGATGGCGGGGGGGTATACGCAGTATTTT
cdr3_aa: CSALMAGGYTQYF

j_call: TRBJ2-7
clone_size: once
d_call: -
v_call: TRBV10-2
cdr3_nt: TGCGCCAGCAGTGCTAGTCCCAGGGTCCTCGAGCAGTACTTC
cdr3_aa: CASSASPRVLEQYF

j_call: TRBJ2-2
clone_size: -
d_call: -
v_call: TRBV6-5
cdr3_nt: TGTGCCAGCAGTTACAGGGGAAGAGGGGAGCTGTTTTTT
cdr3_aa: CASSYRGRGELFF

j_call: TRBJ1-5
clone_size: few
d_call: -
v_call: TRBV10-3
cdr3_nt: TGTGCCATCAGTGAGCAGGCAGGGCAGCCCCAGCATTTT
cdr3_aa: CAISEQAGQPQHF

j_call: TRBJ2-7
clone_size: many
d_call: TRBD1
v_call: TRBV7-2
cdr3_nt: TGTGCCAGCAGCTTGACAGGGAGAGACAACGAGCAGTACTTC
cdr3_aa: CASSLTGRDNEQYF